The present entry profiles one TCR beta chain with its context. Its cognate antigen is unknown. The CDR3 extends over 15 amino acids. Germline lookup yields CDR1 SGHDT and CDR2 YYEEEE. The V and J ends lost 2 bases and 5 bases, in that order; junction bases with no gene match: 2. PCR employed 60 Vbeta and 13 Jbeta primers. Assay used: immunoSEQ multiplex PCR; TCRdb lists only in-frame clones, some missing. Of 180,000 or so clones listed, approximately 80% are singletons. This entry is derived from a study of cytomegalovirus exposure and HLA in healthy donors. Study-wide results and caveats: Further analysis, carried out later, found HLA-associated TCR beta chains more clonally expanded than equally common other chains. In vitro experiments confirmed that three CMV-associated chains were specific for CMV antigens. Presence/absence analyses assumed roughly uniform sequencing depth across donors, which may not hold.

V and J are TRBV5-6 and TRBJ2-1; the match to TRBD2 covers 12 bases. The sequenced sample was PBMCs. This sequence originates from a girl aged 5-17 years in good health and CMV-seropositive. For the CDR3, the DNA is TGTGCCAGCAGCTTCGGACTAGCGGGACACAATGAGCAGTTCTTC. Translation gives CASSFGLAGHNEQFF.